Below, 18 T cell receptor beta chains from the same sample are listed, as sequenced in a study of shared T cell receptors in the human thymus. Clones were read by immunoSEQ multiplex PCR, and TCRdb kept only the in-frame ones, dropping some. The sample records hundreds of thousands of clones, more than 75% being singletons. These data were also reused for a study on human thymus T cells.

Sequenced sample: thymocytes. Receptors originate from a boy in the first two years of life with a congenital heart defect.

The V gene is TRBV29-1, the J gene TRBJ2-1; 8 bases line up with TRBD2. V trimming: 6 bases; J trimming: 8 bases; junction bases outside the gene matches: 21. Germline CDR1 is SQVTM and CDR2 is ANQGSEA. There are 17 residues in the CDR3. The CDR3: CSVQPGLEGLESYEQFF. The CDR3 DNA follows: TGCAGCGTGCAGCCGGGGTTGGAGGGACTAGAATCCTATGAGCAGTTCTTC.

The CDR3 loop is CAWSGQGAGSEKLFF. The CDR3, as DNA: TGTGCCTGGAGTGGCCAGGGGGCGGGGAGTGAAAAACTGTTTTTT. The chain combines TRBV30 with TRBJ1-4; TRBD1 agrees at 8 bases. Looked up from germline, CDR1 is GTSNPN and CDR2 is SVGIG (reference sequence). The CDR3 is made up of 15 amino acids. V shed 1 base, J shed 7 bases, and the junction held 8 bases outside the gene matches.

The rearrangement uses TRBV27 and TRBJ2-7; a weak D match, TRBD2 (6 bases). The V end was cut by 5 bases, the J end by 2 bases, with 16 bases between. Germline V lookup: CDR1 MNHEY, CDR2 SMNVEV (reference sequence). This CDR3 contains 15 residues. The CDR3 DNA follows: TGTGCCAGCAGTAGTACCGGGACTGAACCCTACGAGCAGTACTTC. It is translated as CASSSTGTEPYEQYF.

The chain employs TRBV27 and TRBJ1-2; 7 bases agree with TRBD1. Trimming at V came to 5 bases and at J to 8 bases, leaving 5 bases not matched to a gene. CDR1 is MNHEY and CDR2 is SMNVEV in the germline V gene (reference sequence). This CDR3 is built from 12 residues. The CDR3 sequence is CASSPRQGGYTF. The CDR3 DNA sequence: TGTGCCAGCAGTCCCCGACAGGGAGGCTACACCTTC.

The table lists this clone with a count of one. The chain combines TRBV11-2 with TRBJ2-7; TRBD2 matches 9 bases. V lost 6 bases to trimming and J lost 3 bases; unmatched junction nucleotides: 15. In germline, CDR1 is SGHAT, CDR2 FQNNGV. The CDR3 consists of 17 residues. CDR3 sequence (DNA): TGTGCCAGCAGTCAAGAGGGAGTGACTAGCGGACACTACGAGCAGTACTTC. Protein: CASSQEGVTSGHYEQYF.

The chain employs TRBV5-1 and TRBJ1-1; TRBD1 matches at 10 bases. V lost 6 bases and J lost 8; bases outside the gene matches: 7. Germline CDR1 and CDR2: SGHRS and YFSETQ. The CDR3 has 13 residues. The CDR3 DNA follows: TGCGCCAGCACGGACAGGGGGAGGGGGGAAGCTTTCTTT. Encoded protein: CASTDRGRGEAFF.

This clone occurred a few times. V usage is TRBV5-1 and J usage is TRBJ2-5; 8 bases are shared with TRBD1. The assigned J gene may be wrong: the sequence end matches TRBJ2-7 better. The CDR3 covers 14 residues. Germline-derived CDR1 and CDR2 are SGHRS and YFSETQ. CDR3 sequence (DNA): TGCGCCAGCAGCCCGACAGGGGAAGGCGACGAGCAGTACTTC. It specifies CASSPTGEGDEQYF.

The chain is built from TRBV4-1 and TRBJ1-2; no clear D. V gave up 0 bases and J gave up 2 bases, with 13 bases separating them. The CDR3 has 16 residues. Germline V CDR1 and CDR2: MGHRA, YSYEKL. CDR3 amino acids: CASSQDPVNQNYGYTF. In DNA form, the CDR3 reads TGCGCCAGCAGCCAAGATCCCGTAAATCAGAACTATGGCTACACCTTC.

The J gene is TRBJ2-3, the V gene TRBV9; no reliable D call. The CDR3 has 12 amino acids. The V gene lost 4 bases and the J gene lost 5 bases, with 8 bases spanning the gap. Germline V lookup: CDR1 SGDLS, CDR2 YYNGEE. The CDR3 loop is CASSPGLDTQYF. The CDR3 coding sequence is TGTGCCAGCAGCCCCGGTTTAGATACGCAGTATTTT.

This clone was observed a few times. The chain carries TRBV6-1 and TRBJ2-7; no clear D. This CDR3 spans 14 amino acids. V dropped 7 bases and J dropped 3 bases, with 16 bases sitting between them. Germline CDR1 is MNHNS and CDR2 is SASEGT. CDR3 sequence reads: CASMVSEQFYEQYF. In DNA, the CDR3 is TGTGCCAGCATGGTGTCGGAACAGTTCTACGAGCAGTACTTC.

The V and J genes are TRBV5-4 and TRBJ2-5, with TRBD2 matching 7 bases. V lost 4 bases and J lost 5; bases outside the gene matches: 11. Germline lookup yields CDR1 SGHNT and CDR2 YYREEE (reference sequence). The CDR3 contains 15 residues. CDR3 amino acids: CASSSGTGWGETQYF. CDR3 nucleotides: TGTGCCAGCAGCAGCGGGACCGGTTGGGGGGAGACCCAGTACTTC. The complete variable domain, with remaining parts taken from reference TRBV5-4 and TRBJ2-5, reads ETGVTQSPTHLIKTRGQQVTLRCSSQSGHNTVSWYQQALGQGPQFIFQYYREEENGRGNFPPRFSGLQFPNYSSELNVNALELDDSALYLCASSSGTGWGETQYFGPGTRLLVL.

The chain links TRBV7-2 to TRBJ2-1, with 12 nucleotides matching TRBD2. The CDR3 covers 16 residues. Germline CDR1 is SGHTA and CDR2 is FQGNSA. Losses at the gene ends were 4 bases for V and 8 bases for J; bases not matched to a gene: 9. The chain's CDR3 is CASSSLLAGGRDEQFF. The CDR3 DNA follows: TGTGCCAGCAGCTCGCTACTAGCGGGGGGTAGGGATGAGCAGTTCTTC.

The CDR3 sequence: CASSLDLAGFYNEQFF. The CDR3 coding sequence is TGTGCCAGCAGCTTGGACCTAGCGGGGTTCTACAATGAGCAGTTCTTC. The V call is TRBV5-8, the J call TRBJ2-1, with TRBD2 matching 9 bases. J lost 3 bases, V lost 0 bases, and 4 bases had no gene match. Germline loops: CDR1 SGHTS, CDR2 YDEGEE. This CDR3 is built from 16 residues. The variable domain in full, with the rest retrieved from reference TRBV5-8 and TRBJ2-1, is EAGVTQSPTHLIKTRGQQATLRCSPISGHTSVYWYQQALGLGLQFLLWYDEGEERNRGNFPPRFSGRQFPNYSSELNVNALELEDSALYLCASSLDLAGFYNEQFFGPGTRLTVL.

The chain uses TRBV4-1 and TRBJ1-1; 9 bases are shared with TRBD1. Unmatched junction bases numbered 4, after V lost 1 base and J lost 1 base. This CDR3 spans 16 amino acids. Germline CDR1 and CDR2: MGHRA and YSYEKL. CDR3 residues: CASSQGTGDRNTEAFF. The CDR3 DNA sequence: TGCGCCAGCAGCCAAGGGACAGGGGATCGGAACACTGAAGCTTTCTTT.

J is TRBJ1-4 and V is TRBV6-6; unclear D gene. The germline gives CDR1 MNHNY, CDR2 SVGAGI (reference sequence). The V gene lost 2 bases and the J gene lost 0 bases, with 7 bases spanning the gap. The CDR3 extends over 15 amino acids. The CDR3 region is CASSYGRATNEKLFF. For the CDR3, the DNA is TGTGCCAGCAGTTACGGGAGAGCAACTAATGAAAAACTGTTTTTT.

The rearrangement uses TRBV4-2 and TRBJ1-1, with D maybe TRBD1 (6 bases). Germline values: CDR1 LGHNA, CDR2 YNFKEQ. Trimming cost V 1 base and J 6 bases, with 18 bases left between them. This CDR3 spans 16 amino acids. The CDR3 DNA is TGTGCCAGCAGCCAAGGCCGCACAGGGCCCGTGGCTGAAGCTTTCTTT. Its protein product is CASSQGRTGPVAEAFF.

The gene calls are TRBV6-4 and TRBJ2-5; D may be TRBD2 (6 bases). Germline CDR1 MRHNA, CDR2 SNTAGT. V lost 3 bases and J 5 bases, leaving 10 bases between the germline ends. The CDR3 is 13 residues long. The CDR3 loop is CASSEVGGETQYF. The CDR3 DNA is TGTGCCAGCAGTGAGGTTGGAGGGGAGACCCAGTACTTC.

Written as DNA, the CDR3 is TGTGCCAGCAGTTACCCCCAGGGAACACATGGCTACACCTTC. Its protein product is CASSYPQGTHGYTF. The genes are TRBV6-6 and TRBJ1-2, with D perhaps TRBD1 (5 bases). Germline CDR1 is MNHNY and CDR2 is SVGAGI (reference sequence). This CDR3 is built from 14 residues. Trimming pared 2 bases from V and 6 bases from J, leaving 13 bases between.